This TCR beta chain appears in the sequencing data of a study of T-cell reconstitution after alpha-beta-depleted transplantation in children. Using unique molecular identifiers, the investigators prepared the TCRbeta library. MiXCR, run by TCRdb on the PCR reads, gives a single entry per CDR3 protein. The sample has 230,000 or so distinct CDR3 sequences, 9.7% seen once. Trimming took off 2 bases at V and 7 bases at J, with 8 bases between the two ends. This CDR3 has 13 residues. Germline V gene data show CDR1 as MNHEY and CDR2 as SVGAGI. This chain joins TRBV6-5 and TRBJ2-2; D could derive from TRBD1 or TRBD2 (5 bases each). Sequencing was performed on PBMCs from the stem cell graft donor, taken from the stem cell graft. The origin of this receptor is a human donor who donated a stem cell graft to a child with SCID. CDR3 sequence reads: CASSYGGHGELFF. The CDR3 coding sequence is TGTGCCAGCAGTTACGGGGGTCACGGGGAGCTGTTTTTT.